Shown below are 15 T cell receptor beta chains from a single sample sequenced in a study of T cell responses to AZD1222 COVID-19 vaccine. Clones were read by immunoSEQ multiplex PCR, and TCRdb kept only the in-frame ones, dropping some. The table lists roughly 130,000 clones, roughly 94% of them singletons. The sample was peripheral blood, taken on day 0 of AZD1222 vaccination. The receptors come from an adult in good health.

This chain uses TRBV6-5 with TRBJ2-1, with TRBD2 as a possible D gene (5 bases). Germline values: CDR1 MNHEY, CDR2 SVGAGI. V lost 7 bases to trimming and J lost 1 base, with 14 bases between them. The CDR3 totals 15 residues. CDR3 in amino acids: CASTLIPGSYNEQFF. In nucleotides, the CDR3 is TGTGCCAGCACTCTTATCCCGGGATCCTACAATGAGCAGTTCTTC.

The chain is built from TRBV6-5 and TRBJ1-4; 8 nucleotides agree with TRBD1. The CDR3 spans 15 residues. Germline V gives CDR1 MNHEY, CDR2 SVGAGI. V shed 6 bases and J 8 bases; nucleotides not matched to a gene: 11. CDR3 in amino acids: CASRSRETGEEKLFF. CDR3 nucleotides: TGTGCCAGCAGATCCCGAGAGACAGGGGAAGAAAAACTGTTTTTT.

The V and J genes are TRBV29-1 and TRBJ1-5; D not resolved. Germline V CDR1 and CDR2: SQVTM, ANQGSEA. V dropped 4 bases and J dropped 7 bases, with 14 bases sitting between them. CDR3 length equals 13 residues. The CDR3 region is CSVGRVSGQPQHF. CDR3 bases: TGCAGCGTTGGTAGGGTATCAGGACAGCCCCAGCATTTT.

The chain carries TRBV19 and TRBJ1-2, with 9 nucleotides matching TRBD1. The CDR3 has 19 amino acids. Per the germline V gene, CDR1 is LNHDA and CDR2 is SQIVND (reference sequence). J was trimmed by 0 bases and V by 7 bases; bases with no gene match: 18. CDR3 nucleotide sequence: TGTGCCAGTACGACAGGGGGATCTTTGTTGACACTATCTAACTATGGCTACACCTTC. It specifies CASTTGGSLLTLSNYGYTF. The whole variable domain, remainder taken from reference TRBV19 and TRBJ1-2, is DGGITQSPKYLFRKEGQNVTLSCEQNLNHDAMYWYRQDPGQGLRLIYYSQIVNDFQKGDIAEGYSVSREKKESFPLTVTSAQKNPTAFYLCASTTGGSLLTLSNYGYTFGSGTRLTVV.

The chain employs TRBV18 and TRBJ2-3, with D perhaps TRBD1 or TRBD2 (5 bases each). Germline V gene data show CDR1 as KGHSH and CDR2 as LQKENI. Trimming removed 4 bases at V and 2 bases at J, with 22 bases between. The CDR3 contains 18 residues. Written as DNA, the CDR3 is TGTGCCAGCTCACGGAACCGGCAGCCTGGGGGATCCACAGATACGCAGTATTTT. This sequence encodes CASSRNRQPGGSTDTQYF.

In nucleotides, the CDR3 is TGTGCCAGCAGCTTAGCTAGACAGGGTGCAAAGTACGAGCAGTACTTC. It specifies CASSLARQGAKYEQYF. The rearrangement joins TRBV7-2 to TRBJ2-7, with 7 bases that match TRBD1. After removal of 0 bases from V and 4 bases from J, the junction contained 9 bases not matched to a gene. The V gene's germline CDR1 is SGHTA and CDR2 FQGNSA. The CDR3 is made up of 16 amino acids.

The rearrangement joins TRBV5-6 to TRBJ2-1; 8 bases agree with TRBD2. CDR3 size: 15 residues. J lost 8 bases, V lost 1 base, and 8 bases had no gene match. In germline, CDR1 is SGHDT, CDR2 YYEEEE. CDR3 bases: TGTGCCAGCAGCTTGTGGTCCGGGAGGGTCCATGAGCAGTTCTTC. It yields the protein CASSLWSGRVHEQFF.

The chain combines TRBV29-1 with TRBJ2-2; no reliable D call. The CDR3 consists of 13 residues. The V and J ends lost 0 bases and 2 bases respectively, with 4 bases between them. Germline CDR1 is SQVTM and CDR2 is ANQGSEA. CDR3 sequence reads: CSVEDFNTGELFF. The CDR3 DNA reads TGCAGCGTTGAAGACTTTAACACCGGGGAGCTGTTTTTT.

This chain uses TRBV9 with TRBJ1-6; D not certain. The CDR3 length is 15 residues. Trimming took 0 bases from V and 10 from J, leaving 14 bases between them. Germline CDR1 SGDLS, CDR2 YYNGEE. CDR3 in DNA: TGTGCCAGCAGCGTAGGACCCGGGGTGGAATCACCCCTCCACTTT. The encoded protein is CASSVGPGVESPLHF.

V and J are TRBV3-1 (or the pseudogene TRBV3-2) and TRBJ1-6; D possibly corresponds to TRBD1 (5 bases). V was shortened by 6 bases and J by 7 bases, with 19 bases between the two germline ends. The CDR3 spans 16 residues. CDR1 and CDR2 from the germline V gene are LGHDT and YNNKEL (reference sequence). CDR3 residues: CASSPLPYGANSPLHF. CDR3 nucleotides: TGTGCCAGCAGTCCTTTACCCTACGGGGCAAATTCACCCCTCCACTTT.

V and J are TRBV28 and TRBJ1-5; D is undetermined. The V gene's germline CDR1 is MDHEN and CDR2 SYDVKM. Trimming cost V 6 bases and J 3 bases, with 15 bases left between them. CDR3 length equals 15 residues. CDR3 loop: CASSPPLQLNQPQHF. CDR3 nucleotides: TGTGCCAGCAGCCCCCCGCTACAGCTCAATCAGCCCCAGCATTTT.

The V and J genes are TRBV18 and TRBJ2-3; perhaps TRBD2 as D (6 bases). CDR3 size: 15 residues. V was pared by 1 base and J by 4 bases, with 12 bases between. The V gene's germline CDR1 is KGHSH and CDR2 LQKENI. The CDR3 reads CASSPLSSGSDTQYF. CDR3 in DNA: TGTGCCAGCTCACCACTCTCGAGCGGGTCAGATACGCAGTATTTT.

This clone was detected a few times. V is TRBV28 and J is TRBJ2-3; perhaps TRBD2 as D (6 bases). The germline gives CDR1 MDHEN, CDR2 SYDVKM. V dropped 5 bases and J dropped 5 bases, with 14 bases sitting between them. There are 14 residues in the CDR3. In DNA, the CDR3 is TGTGCCAGCAGTACGTGGGGTAGCGGAGATACGCAGTATTTT. It encodes CASSTWGSGDTQYF.

The J gene is TRBJ2-1, the V gene TRBV4-1; perhaps TRBD2 as D (5 bases). V was pared by 1 base and J by 1 base, with 14 bases between. From germline, CDR1 is MGHRA and CDR2 YSYEKL. The CDR3 has 17 residues. As DNA, the CDR3 is TGCGCCAGCAGCCAAGTTCGAATCGGGGTTTCCTACAATGAGCAGTTCTTC. Protein: CASSQVRIGVSYNEQFF.

J is TRBJ1-3 and V is TRBV29-1, with D maybe TRBD1 (6 bases). Trimming left V 2 bases short and J 4 bases short, with 15 bases between. This CDR3 has 15 residues. Germline CDR1 reads SQVTM; CDR2 reads ANQGSEA. This chain's CDR3 is CSVERAGVSGNTIYF. CDR3 nucleotide sequence: TGCAGCGTTGAAAGGGCAGGGGTTTCAGGAAACACCATATATTTT.